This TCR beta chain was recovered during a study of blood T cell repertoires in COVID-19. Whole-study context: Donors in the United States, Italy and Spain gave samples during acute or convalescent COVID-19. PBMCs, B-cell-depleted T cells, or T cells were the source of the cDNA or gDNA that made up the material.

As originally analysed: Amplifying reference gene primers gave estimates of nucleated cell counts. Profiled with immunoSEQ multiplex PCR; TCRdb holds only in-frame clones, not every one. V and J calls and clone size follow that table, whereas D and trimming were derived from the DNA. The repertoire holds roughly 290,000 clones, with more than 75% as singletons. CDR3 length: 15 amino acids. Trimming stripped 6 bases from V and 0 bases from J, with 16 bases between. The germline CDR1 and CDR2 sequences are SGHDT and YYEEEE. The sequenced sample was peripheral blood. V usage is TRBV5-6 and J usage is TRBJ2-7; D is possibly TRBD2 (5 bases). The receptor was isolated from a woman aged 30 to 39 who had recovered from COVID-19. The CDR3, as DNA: TGTGCCAGCAACTCTTTCGGACTTAGCTCCTACGAGCAGTACTTC. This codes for CASNSFGLSSYEQYF.